These 15 T cell receptor beta chains came from one sample sequenced in a study of cytomegalovirus exposure and HLA in healthy donors. The primer mix had 60 Vbeta and 13 Jbeta primers. Measured with immunoSEQ multiplex PCR; TCRdb has only the in-frame clones, and not every one. The sample consists of 95,000 to 150,000 clones, around 65% of them appearing once. The sequenced sample was PBMCs. These receptors originate from a man younger than 35 in good health and CMV-seronegative.

The V call is TRBV29-1, the J call TRBJ1-2, with no clear D. The CDR3 is 11 amino acids. V was trimmed by 3 bases and J by 7 bases, leaving 9 bases between them. Germline CDR1 and CDR2: SQVTM and ANQGSEA. The CDR3 DNA reads TGCAGCGTTGACGGCCGGGGTGGCTACACCTTC. Its protein product is CSVDGRGGYTF.

J is TRBJ2-1 and V is TRBV12-5, with 9 bases fitting TRBD2. Unmatched junction bases numbered 6, after V lost 1 base and J lost 8 bases. Germline V gene lookup returns CDR1 LGHNT and CDR2 FRNRAP. CDR3 size: 15 residues. The CDR3 spells CASGLAKAGGHEQFF. As DNA, the CDR3 is TGTGCTAGTGGTTTGGCAAAAGCGGGGGGACATGAGCAGTTCTTC.

The chain recombines TRBV9 with TRBJ2-1; 14 positions match TRBD2. The CDR3 has 18 residues. The V gene end was trimmed by 4 bases and the J gene end by 4 bases; junction bases not matched to a gene: 10. CDR1 is SGDLS and CDR2 is YYNGEE in the germline V gene. CDR3 loop: CASSNPGTSGSAYNEQFF. CDR3 coding DNA: TGTGCCAGCAGCAACCCAGGGACTAGCGGGAGCGCTTACAATGAGCAGTTCTTC. Variable domain in full (rest from reference TRBV9 and TRBJ2-1): DSGVTQTPKHLITATGQRVTLRCSPRSGDLSVYWYQQSLDQGLQFLIQYYNGEERAKGNILERFSAQQFPDLHSELNLSSLELGDSALYFCASSNPGTSGSAYNEQFFGPGTRLTVL.

This clone was observed a few times. V and J are TRBV6-1 and TRBJ1-1; 11 bases are shared with TRBD1. Germline-derived CDR1 and CDR2 are MNHNS and SASEGT. This CDR3 is 14 amino acids long. The ends lost 5 bases at V and 8 bases at J; junction bases unmatched: 7. The chain's CDR3 is CASSPWTGGREAFF. CDR3 bases: TGTGCCAGCAGTCCCTGGACAGGGGGCCGCGAAGCTTTCTTT.

J is TRBJ2-2 and V is TRBV18; 7 nucleotides line up with TRBD1. Germline values: CDR1 KGHSH, CDR2 LQKENI. Trimming removed 3 bases from V and 2 bases from J; junction bases left unmatched: 3. The CDR3 contains 15 residues. The CDR3 DNA follows: TGTGCCAGCTCACCCCGACAGGGTAACACCGGGGAGCTGTTTTTT. Its translation: CASSPRQGNTGELFF.

The CDR3 loop reads CASSLRMGLSYEQYF. The DNA for the CDR3 is TGTGCCAGCAGCTTAAGGATGGGACTTTCCTACGAGCAGTACTTC. V gene TRBV7-8 combines with J gene TRBJ2-7; weak D call: TRBD2 (6 bases). The V and J ends lost 2 bases and 1 base respectively, with 12 bases between them. The germline V gene has CDR1 SGHVS and CDR2 FQNEAQ. The length of the CDR3 is 15 residues.

The DNA of the CDR3 is TGTGCCAGCAGCGTAGAGGGGGGCACAGATACGCAGTATTTT. It yields the protein CASSVEGGTDTQYF. The J gene is TRBJ2-3, the V gene TRBV9, with D maybe TRBD1 (6 bases). The germline V gene encodes CDR1 SGDLS and CDR2 YYNGEE. This CDR3 is built from 14 residues. V shed 0 bases and J shed 1 base, with 6 bases lying between them. Complete variable domain (other parts from reference TRBV9 and TRBJ2-3): DSGVTQTPKHLITATGQRVTLRCSPRSGDLSVYWYQQSLDQGLQFLIQYYNGEERAKGNILERFSAQQFPDLHSELNLSSLELGDSALYFCASSVEGGTDTQYFGPGTRLTVL.

V and J are TRBV28 and TRBJ2-2; weak D call: TRBD1 (5 bases). Germline loops: CDR1 MDHEN, CDR2 SYDVKM. The CDR3 length is 17 residues. Trimming shortened V by 1 base and J by 3 bases, and 15 bases separated the two germline ends. The CDR3 loop is CASSLLVSQGYTGELFF. The CDR3 nucleotides read TGTGCCAGCAGTTTATTAGTGAGCCAGGGTTACACCGGGGAGCTGTTTTTT.

This chain connects TRBV19 to TRBJ2-5; perhaps TRBD2 as D (5 bases). CDR1 is LNHDA, CDR2 SQIVND, per germline (reference sequence). V shed 6 bases and J shed 2 bases, with 16 bases lying between them. The length of the CDR3 is 15 residues. Written as DNA, the CDR3 is TGTGCCAGTAGGGATATGGGAGCAGGACAAGAGACCCAGTACTTC. Its translation is CASRDMGAGQETQYF.

This rearrangement joins TRBV7-2 to TRBJ2-7, with 7 positions matching TRBD2. Losses at the gene ends were 5 bases for V and 0 bases for J; bases not matched to a gene: 10. The CDR3 is 16 residues long. Germline CDR1 reads SGHTA; CDR2 reads FQGNSA. CDR3 amino acids: CASSAGRRSASYEQYF. The DNA of the CDR3 is TGTGCCAGCAGCGCCGGGAGGCGGAGCGCCTCCTACGAGCAGTACTTC.

The gene calls are TRBV16 and TRBJ1-5; D is undetermined. Germline values: CDR1 KGHSY, CDR2 FQNENV. CDR3 size: 15 residues. The V and J ends lost 8 bases and 2 bases respectively, with 16 bases between them. The CDR3 bases are TGTGCCAGCTCGCTTGGCGGGGAAGGCAATCAGCCCCAGCATTTT. Amino acid sequence: CASSLGGEGNQPQHF.

The chain uses TRBV29-1 and TRBJ2-6; weak D call: TRBD2 (5 bases). Germline assignment: CDR1 SQVTM and CDR2 ANQGSEA. There are 13 residues in the CDR3. Trimming removed 7 bases at V and 2 bases at J, with 9 bases between. CDR3 DNA: TGCAGCGCCACGGGGACTGGGGCCAACGTCCTGACTTTC. Its protein product is CSATGTGANVLTF.

The J gene is TRBJ1-5, the V gene TRBV5-6, with a possible D match to TRBD1 (5 bases). The germline V and J ends were trimmed by 6 bases and 4 bases, with 14 bases remaining between them. The CDR3 has 14 residues. Germline V gene data show CDR1 as SGHDT and CDR2 as YYEEEE. CDR3 DNA: TGTGCCAGCAACACGTATAACAGGAATCAGCCCCAGCATTTT. Amino acid sequence: CASNTYNRNQPQHF.

CDR3 loop: CASSLSLQGNTGELFF. The CDR3 nucleotides are TGTGCCAGCAGTTTATCATTACAGGGGAACACCGGGGAGCTGTTTTTT. The V and J genes are TRBV28 and TRBJ2-2, with a possible D match to TRBD1 (6 bases). The germline V and J ends were trimmed by 1 base and 1 base, with 10 bases remaining between them. Germline-derived CDR1 and CDR2 are MDHEN and SYDVKM. The CDR3 loop spans 16 amino acids.

This clone has just a few counts. J is TRBJ1-5 and V is TRBV6-1; D not resolved. CDR3 size: 15 residues. V lost 7 bases and J lost 0, with 13 bases in between. Germline V gene data show CDR1 as MNHNS and CDR2 as SASEGT. The DNA for the CDR3 is TGTGCCAGCAACTCCGGGTCATATAGCAATCAGCCCCAGCATTTT. Its translation is CASNSGSYSNQPQHF.